One and the same sample provided the 24 T cell receptor beta chains below, sequenced in a study of T cell changes during pregnancy in multiple sclerosis. The method was immunoSEQ multiplex PCR; TCRdb's version includes in-frame clones alone and lacks a portion of them. Of approximately 31,000 clones listed, 75% to 95% were seen once; the top ten hold about 3.9%. Sequences were derived from CD8+ T cells from peripheral blood mononuclear cells, sampled in the second trimester of pregnancy. These receptors were taken from a female donor with multiple sclerosis, enrolled in a pregnancy study.

J is TRBJ2-7 and V is TRBV4-2; 8 bases match TRBD2. J gave up 3 bases and V 2 bases, and 6 bases lay outside the gene matches. CDR1 LGHNA and CDR2 YNFKEQ come from the germline V gene. This CDR3 comprises 15 residues. The CDR3 loop reads CASSQSFGTSYEQYF. In nucleotides, the CDR3 is TGTGCCAGCAGCCAAAGTTTCGGGACTAGCTACGAGCAGTACTTC.

The chain carries TRBV6-5 and TRBJ1-5; the match to TRBD1 covers 8 bases. CDR3 length: 15 residues. The germline gives CDR1 MNHEY, CDR2 SVGAGI. V was pared by 6 bases and J by 0 bases, with 4 bases of the junction left unmatched. The CDR3: CASRPTGASNQPQHF. CDR3 DNA: TGTGCCAGCAGGCCGACAGGGGCTAGCAATCAGCCCCAGCATTTT.

This sequence joins TRBV18 and TRBJ2-7, with TRBD1 matching 12 bases. CDR3 length: 15 amino acids. Losses at the gene ends were 5 bases for V and 4 bases for J; bases not matched to a gene: 6. Germline assignment: CDR1 KGHSH and CDR2 LQKENI. CDR3 DNA: TGTGCCAGCTCAGCCCGGGACAGGGGGCGATACGAGCAGTACTTC. Amino acid sequence: CASSARDRGRYEQYF.

By its share, this clone is medium-sized (0.01 to 0.1%). The gene calls are TRBV6-1 and TRBJ2-7; D remains ambiguous. In germline, CDR1 is MNHNS, CDR2 SASEGT. V gave up 5 bases and J gave up 3 bases, with 17 bases separating them. The CDR3 runs 15 residues. The CDR3 loop reads CASSPVGEQYYEQYF. The DNA of the CDR3 is TGTGCCAGCAGTCCGGTTGGTGAACAGTACTACGAGCAGTACTTC.

This chain connects TRBV6-5 to TRBJ2-5; the match to TRBD2 covers 7 bases. Germline V lookup: CDR1 MNHEY, CDR2 SVGAGI. V dropped 1 base and J dropped 3; count of bases not matched to a gene: 5. The CDR3 length is 15 residues. CDR3 in amino acids: CASSYYLAEEETQYF. The CDR3 DNA reads as TGTGCCAGCAGTTACTATCTAGCGGAGGAAGAGACCCAGTACTTC.

The J gene is TRBJ2-3, the V gene TRBV4-3, with 7 positions matching TRBD1. Germline V CDR1 and CDR2: LGHNA, YSLEER. The CDR3 is 16 amino acids. The ends lost 0 bases at V and 3 bases at J; junction bases unmatched: 6. CDR3 sequence reads: CASSQDLGQATDTQYF. The CDR3, as DNA: TGCGCCAGCAGCCAAGATTTAGGACAGGCGACAGATACGCAGTATTTT.

This clone was counted between two and nine times. This chain links TRBV9 with TRBJ1-5, with unresolved D. With 0 bases removed from V and 4 bases from J, the gap between germline ends came to 8 bases. The CDR3 is 14 residues long. The germline V gene encodes CDR1 SGDLS and CDR2 YYNGEE. CDR3 region: CASSVGSGNQPQHF. The CDR3 DNA is TGTGCCAGCAGCGTAGGATCGGGGAATCAGCCCCAGCATTTT.

This clone was recorded a few times. The chain is built from TRBV4-1 and TRBJ1-1; no clear D. Germline loops: CDR1 MGHRA, CDR2 YSYEKL. V lost 4 bases, J lost 6 bases, and 15 bases lay in between. CDR3 length equals 14 residues. CDR3 protein: CASSLQASGAEAFF. The CDR3, as DNA: TGCGCCAGCAGCCTTCAGGCTTCAGGCGCTGAAGCTTTCTTT.

The gene calls are TRBV11-3 and TRBJ2-7; the match to TRBD2 covers 14 bases. Germline lookup yields CDR1 SGHNT and CDR2 YENEEA. The CDR3 totals 17 residues. Trimming took 1 base from V and 4 from J; bases not matched to a gene: 6. The CDR3 here is CASSLVVRTSGRYEQYF. In nucleotides, the CDR3 is TGTGCCAGCAGCTTAGTGGTTCGGACTAGCGGGAGGTACGAGCAGTACTTC.

In this sample, this clone turned up once. The rearrangement joins TRBV14 to TRBJ2-7; maybe TRBD1 (6 bases). CDR1 is SGHDN, CDR2 FVKESK, per germline. The CDR3 is 15 residues long. V dropped 5 bases and J dropped 2 bases, with 16 bases sitting between them. CDR3: CASSGAGTLTYEQYF. The CDR3 DNA sequence: TGTGCCAGCAGCGGAGCCGGGACACTAACCTACGAGCAGTACTTC.

The chain uses TRBV4-1 and TRBJ2-5; 7 nucleotides match TRBD2. The V gene end was trimmed by 3 bases and the J gene end by 2 bases; junction bases not matched to a gene: 6. The CDR3 contains 15 residues. CDR1 is MGHRA and CDR2 is YSYEKL in the germline V gene. Here the CDR3 reads CASSQRQGGQETQYF. As DNA, the CDR3 is TGCGCCAGCAGCCAGAGGCAGGGAGGGCAAGAGACCCAGTACTTC.

V gene TRBV7-2 combines with J gene TRBJ2-2, with 13 bases lining up with TRBD2. With 6 bases clipped from V and 6 bases from J, the junction kept 4 bases outside the gene matches. CDR3 length: 15 residues. Germline assignment: CDR1 SGHTA and CDR2 FQGNSA. CDR3 coding DNA: TGTGCCAGCAGGTCTACTAGCGGGAGGGCCGGGGAGCTGTTTTTT. Protein product: CASRSTSGRAGELFF. Based on the CDR3 plus reference TRBV7-2 and TRBJ2-2, the full variable domain is GAGVSQSPSNKVTEKGKDVELRCDPISGHTALYWYRQSLGQGLEFLIYFQGNSAPDKSGLPSDRFSAERTGGSVSTLTIQRTQQEDSAVYLCASRSTSGRAGELFFGEGSRLTVL.

This clone was recorded once. The chain uses TRBV28 and TRBJ2-5; D remains ambiguous. CDR1 is MDHEN, CDR2 SYDVKM, per germline. V lost 1 base, J lost 2 bases, and 8 bases lay in between. The CDR3 spans 14 residues. CDR3 amino acids: CASSLFDSQETQYF. CDR3 coding DNA: TGTGCCAGCAGTTTATTTGACTCACAAGAGACCCAGTACTTC.

The CDR3 nucleotides are TGTGCCAGCAGTGAGGAGGGAATCACTCGAATGAACACTGAAGCTTTCTTT. Protein product: CASSEEGITRMNTEAFF. The chain joins TRBV2 to TRBJ1-1; unclear D gene. V was clipped by 3 bases and J by 0 bases, with 17 bases between them. The CDR3 is 17 residues long. Germline values: CDR1 SNHLY, CDR2 FYNNEI.

The chain carries TRBV7-8 and TRBJ2-2, with D perhaps matching TRBD1 (6 bases). V shed 5 bases and J shed 4 bases, with 11 bases lying between them. Germline CDR1 is SGHVS and CDR2 is FQNEAQ. The CDR3 is 14 residues long. The CDR3 spells CASSPTGSTGELFF. The CDR3 DNA reads as TGTGCCAGCAGCCCGACAGGTTCCACCGGGGAGCTGTTTTTT.

This clone was counted a single time. This sequence joins TRBV5-5 and TRBJ2-2; TRBD1 is a possible D gene (6 bases). This CDR3 is built from 16 residues. Between the trimmed V and J ends, which lost 4 bases and 5 bases, there was a span of 18 bases. The germline gives CDR1 SGHKS, CDR2 YYEKEE (reference sequence). The CDR3 spells CASSHPGTTITGELFF. The CDR3 bases are TGTGCCAGCAGCCACCCCGGGACAACAATAACCGGGGAGCTGTTTTTT.

The V gene is TRBV14, the J gene TRBJ2-2; TRBD1 might be the D (8 bases). Germline CDR1 and CDR2: SGHDN and FVKESK. Trimming pared 5 bases from V and 1 base from J, leaving 17 bases between. The CDR3 contains 17 residues. The CDR3 region has the DNA TGTGCCAGCAGCGAGGGAGCGGGACAGGTGAACACCGGGGAGCTGTTTTTT. It yields the protein CASSEGAGQVNTGELFF.

CDR3 coding DNA: TGTGCCAGCAGCCAGGGGGGCAGGGGCGCTAATCAGCCCCAGCATTTT. Translation gives CASSQGGRGANQPQHF. V is TRBV5-5 and J is TRBJ1-5; 7 bases map to TRBD1. There are 16 residues in the CDR3. Germline trimming cut 4 bases from V and 4 bases from J; bases unmatched to any gene: 11. Germline V lookup: CDR1 SGHKS, CDR2 YYEKEE (reference sequence).

V usage is TRBV27 and J usage is TRBJ2-1; 11 nucleotides agree with TRBD2. Germline V gene lookup returns CDR1 MNHEY and CDR2 SMNVEV (reference sequence). The trim removed 3 bases at V and 8 bases at J, leaving 6 bases unmatched. The CDR3 totals 15 residues. For the CDR3, the DNA is TGTGCCAGCAGTTTCGGGACTAGCGGTTGGGATGAGCAGTTCTTC. It yields the protein CASSFGTSGWDEQFF.

This chain links TRBV7-9 with TRBJ2-5, with 9 bases identical to TRBD1. After removal of 5 bases from V and 0 bases from J, the junction contained 7 bases not matched to a gene. The length of the CDR3 is 16 residues. Germline values: CDR1 SEHNR, CDR2 FQNEAQ (reference sequence). CDR3 sequence: CASSLLDRGDQETQYF. CDR3 sequence (DNA): TGTGCCAGCAGCCTACTGGACAGGGGCGACCAAGAGACCCAGTACTTC.

This chain connects TRBV9 to TRBJ2-7; D possibly corresponds to TRBD1 (5 bases). The length of the CDR3 is 14 residues. The germline V and J ends were trimmed by 0 bases and 4 bases, with 11 bases remaining between them. CDR1 SGDLS and CDR2 YYNGEE come from the germline V gene. The CDR3 DNA follows: TGTGCCAGCAGCGTAGGGGGCCCAAATTACGAGCAGTACTTC. This codes for CASSVGGPNYEQYF.

This rearrangement joins TRBV25-1 to TRBJ2-7; 8 nucleotides agree with TRBD2. This CDR3 has 13 residues. V lost 6 bases, J lost 4 bases, and 5 bases stayed unmatched. Germline CDR1 is MGHDK and CDR2 is SYGVNS. As DNA, the CDR3 is TGTGCCAGCAGAGGAGCGGGAGTTTACGAGCAGTACTTC. Its translation: CASRGAGVYEQYF.

The CDR3 region is CASSAGTGAHQPQHF. CDR3 sequence (DNA): TGTGCCAGCAGCGCCGGGACAGGGGCGCATCAGCCCCAGCATTTT. The V gene is TRBV9, the J gene TRBJ1-5; TRBD1 matches 10 bases. CDR3 length equals 15 residues. Germline V gene lookup returns CDR1 SGDLS and CDR2 YYNGEE. V shed 3 bases, J shed 5 bases, and the junction held 5 bases outside the gene matches.

V gene TRBV29-1 combines with J gene TRBJ1-1; perhaps TRBD1 as D (5 bases). Germline V lookup: CDR1 SQVTM, CDR2 ANQGSEA. Trimming cost V 4 bases and J 1 base, with 19 bases left between them. This CDR3 region has 16 residues. DNA for the CDR3: TGCAGCGTTGTGGGGATGATAGGACAACAGAACACTGAAGCTTTCTTT. This sequence encodes CSVVGMIGQQNTEAFF. The entire variable domain, with the rest obtained from reference TRBV29-1 and TRBJ1-1, is as follows: SAVISQKPSRDICQRGTSLTIQCQVDSQVTMMFWYRQQPGQSLTLIATANQGSEATYESGFVIDKFPISRPNLTFSTLTVSNMSPEDSSIYLCSVVGMIGQQNTEAFFGQGTRLTVV.